This T cell receptor (beta chain) appears in the sequencing data of a study of shared clonotypes between healthy human individuals. Study background: Researchers drew samples from a couple of women and a few men aged 18 to 49. Notes on the study in general: Relative to memory subsets, naive subsets generally showed larger estimated richness. A small donor pool kept down the genetic and exposure-history diversity that was represented.

Germline CDR1 is SGHTA and CDR2 is FQGNSA. Germline trimming cut 2 bases from V and 3 bases from J; bases unmatched to any gene: 2. CDR3 size: 16 residues. Measured with immunoSEQ multiplex PCR; TCRdb has only the in-frame clones, and not every one. Of roughly 2.2 million clones in the sample, around 92% were seen once. The study drew its donors from healthy HIV-negative adults without recent acute infections or vaccinations. Turning to this clone: Its antigen is unidentified.

The specimen sequenced was naive CD4+ T cells from PBMCs. Subset indicated: CD45RA+ positively selected. The chain joins TRBV7-2 to TRBJ2-5, with TRBD2 matching over 14 bases. This TCR was recovered from a man aged 18-30 years in good health. Some clones in this sample may be carry-over from other donors' samples. The CDR3 loop is CASSLQGLAGEETQYF. The CDR3 bases are TGTGCCAGCAGCTTACAGGGACTAGCGGGGGAAGAGACCCAGTACTTC.